One sample yielded the 27 T cell receptor beta chains listed below, sequenced in a study of T cell responses to AZD1222 COVID-19 vaccine. Repertoires were generated with immunoSEQ multiplex PCR, while TCRdb's copy carries only in-frame clones and drops some. The repertoire includes roughly 120,000 clones, 88% of them detected once, and more than 3% sits in the top ten. Source: peripheral blood, taken on day 0 of AZD1222 vaccination. These receptors originate from an adult in good health.

J is TRBJ1-2 and V is TRBV13, with D maybe TRBD1 (6 bases). The CDR3 is made up of 15 amino acids. Per germline, CDR1 PRHDT and CDR2 FYEKMQ (reference sequence). Trimming pared 7 bases from V and 0 bases from J, leaving 15 bases between. CDR3 DNA sequence: TGTGCCAGCAACAAAGGGGGACACACTAACTATGGCTACACCTTC. As protein: CASNKGGHTNYGYTF.

This chain joins TRBV3-1 (or the pseudogene TRBV3-2) and TRBJ1-1, with 11 bases aligning to TRBD1. J lost 5 bases, V lost 6 bases, and 5 bases had no gene match. This CDR3 has 14 amino acids. Germline CDR1 reads LGHDT; CDR2 reads YNNKEL (reference sequence). CDR3 loop: CASSRTGGRTEAFF. The DNA for the CDR3 is TGTGCCAGCAGTCGGACAGGGGGCAGAACTGAAGCTTTCTTT.

The chain joins TRBV12-5 to TRBJ2-1; unclear D gene. Germline lookup yields CDR1 LGHNT and CDR2 FRNRAP. V dropped 1 base and J dropped 3 bases, with 4 bases sitting between them. CDR3 length equals 13 residues. CDR3 loop: CASGLAIYNEQFF. For the CDR3, the DNA is TGTGCTAGTGGTTTGGCCATCTACAATGAGCAGTTCTTC.

In nucleotides, the CDR3 is TGTGCCAGCAGCTCGGACGGAAGGAACACTGAAGCTTTCTTT. Protein product: CASSSDGRNTEAFF. The rearrangement uses TRBV11-1 and TRBJ1-1; no definite D call. This CDR3 has 14 residues. Between the trimmed V and J ends, which lost 4 bases and 1 base, there was a span of 10 bases. Germline assignment: CDR1 SGHAT and CDR2 FQDESV (reference sequence).

This chain links TRBV5-1 with TRBJ1-1; no definite D call. CDR3 size: 15 residues. Between the trimmed V and J ends, which lost 0 bases and 1 base, there was a span of 10 bases. Germline V CDR1 and CDR2: SGHRS, YFSETQ. As DNA, the CDR3 is TGCGCCAGCAGCTTGGAGTTCTCTAGGAACACTGAAGCTTTCTTT. Amino acid sequence: CASSLEFSRNTEAFF.

The chain joins TRBV5-4 to TRBJ1-1; tentative D call: TRBD1 (5 bases). The CDR3 covers 13 residues. The germline V and J ends were trimmed by 0 bases and 4 bases, with 7 bases remaining between them. Per the germline V gene, CDR1 is SGHNT and CDR2 is YYREEE (reference sequence). CDR3 amino acids: CASSLGGSTEAFF. DNA of the CDR3: TGTGCCAGCAGCTTGGGGGGGAGCACTGAAGCTTTCTTT.

J is TRBJ2-3 and V is TRBV11-3, with 13 nucleotides matching TRBD2. CDR1 is SGHNT, CDR2 YENEEA, per germline. The V gene end was trimmed by 6 bases and the J gene end by 3 bases; junction bases not matched to a gene: 9. The CDR3 has 17 residues. The CDR3 loop reads CASSPRGTSGETDTQYF. The CDR3 nucleotides read TGTGCCAGCAGTCCCAGGGGGACTAGCGGGGAAACAGATACGCAGTATTTT.

In its sample, this clone was seen once. J is TRBJ2-5 and V is TRBV27; D remains unclear. The CDR3 is 15 amino acids. The germline gives CDR1 MNHEY, CDR2 SMNVEV (reference sequence). Trimming stripped 6 bases from V and 4 bases from J, with 18 bases between. The CDR3 spells CASRSWDSAAETQYF. DNA for the CDR3: TGTGCCAGCAGGAGCTGGGATTCCGCCGCAGAGACCCAGTACTTC.

The CDR3 bases are TGTGCCAGCAGTTACGAGGGTCAGGGAACCTACACCTTC. It specifies CASSYEGQGTYTF. V and J are TRBV6-5 and TRBJ1-2, with D possibly matching TRBD1 (5 bases). Trimming removed 2 bases from V and 10 bases from J, with 14 bases in between. Germline lookup yields CDR1 MNHEY and CDR2 SVGAGI. CDR3 length: 13 residues.

This rearrangement joins TRBV7-8 to TRBJ2-7, with 7 bases that match TRBD1. The CDR3 extends over 14 amino acids. Unmatched junction bases numbered 8, after V lost 5 bases and J lost 4 bases. CDR1 and CDR2 from the germline V gene are SGHVS and FQNEAQ. The CDR3 sequence: CASSILGTAYEQYF. In nucleotides, the CDR3 is TGTGCCAGCAGCATACTCGGGACAGCTTACGAGCAGTACTTC. Looking up the rest from reference TRBV7-8 and TRBJ2-7 gives the full variable domain: GAGVSQSPRYKVAKRGQDVALRCDPISGHVSLFWYQQALGQGPEFLTYFQNEAQLDKSGLPSDRFFAERPEGSVSTLKIQRTQQEDSAVYLCASSILGTAYEQYFGPGTRLTVT.

This sequence joins TRBV9 and TRBJ1-2, with D perhaps TRBD1 (5 bases). Trimming took off 2 bases at V and 12 bases at J, with 14 bases between the two ends. Germline V gene data show CDR1 as SGDLS and CDR2 as YYNGEE. CDR3 length: 12 amino acids. CDR3 loop: CASSVGRESHTF. DNA for the CDR3: TGTGCCAGCAGCGTTGGCAGGGAAAGCCACACCTTC.

J is TRBJ1-3 and V is TRBV28; D remains unclear. The V gene lost 4 bases and the J gene lost 1 base, with 14 bases spanning the gap. The length of the CDR3 is 16 residues. The germline V gene has CDR1 MDHEN and CDR2 SYDVKM. CDR3 bases: TGTGCCAGCAGTTCCGGACGGCTCTATTCTGGAAACACCATATATTTT. This encodes CASSSGRLYSGNTIYF.

V gene TRBV19 combines with J gene TRBJ2-2; the D gene could be TRBD1 or TRBD2 (5 bases each). CDR1 is LNHDA and CDR2 is SQIVND in the germline V gene (reference sequence). This CDR3 has 14 amino acids. Deletions cut 6 bases from V and 5 bases from J, with 13 bases between. CDR3 region: CASSLWDGTGELFF. In nucleotides, the CDR3 is TGTGCCAGTAGCTTGTGGGACGGGACCGGGGAGCTGTTTTTT.

The chain employs TRBV15 and TRBJ1-2; 8 bases fit TRBD1. CDR1 is LNHNV, CDR2 YYDKDF, per germline (reference sequence). This CDR3 has 16 residues. V lost 4 bases, J lost 4 bases, and 11 bases stayed unmatched. The CDR3 is CATSNKEDRVFYGYTF. CDR3 DNA: TGTGCCACCAGCAATAAGGAGGACAGGGTTTTCTATGGCTACACCTTC.

The J gene is TRBJ1-1, the V gene TRBV11-2, with 7 bases identical to TRBD1. The junction had 6 bases not matched to a gene; V was cut back by 2 bases and J by 3 bases. This CDR3 contains 15 residues. Germline CDR1 and CDR2: SGHAT and FQNNGV. Written as DNA, the CDR3 is TGTGCCAGCAGCTTAATTTCAGGGGGAGACACTGAAGCTTTCTTT. This translates into CASSLISGGDTEAFF.

The J gene is TRBJ1-1, the V gene TRBV3-1 (or the pseudogene TRBV3-2), with no clear D. Looked up from germline, CDR1 is LGHDT and CDR2 is YNNKEL (reference sequence). Trimming took 1 base from V and 8 from J, leaving 20 bases between them. This CDR3 is 16 amino acids long. The CDR3 bases are TGTGCCAGCAGCCAAGGAGGTCATGTGAGATCGAAGGAAGCTTTCTTT. Translated: CASSQGGHVRSKEAFF.

In its sample, this clone was seen once. Other DNA sequences from this sample encode an identical CDR3 as well. The rearrangement links TRBV19 to TRBJ1-2; 7 bases match TRBD1. V shed 3 bases and J 0 bases; nucleotides not matched to a gene: 4. Per germline, CDR1 LNHDA and CDR2 SQIVND (reference sequence). The CDR3 loop spans 15 amino acids. The CDR3 region is CASSIGTAANYGYTF. The DNA for the CDR3 is TGTGCCAGTAGTATTGGGACAGCAGCTAACTATGGCTACACCTTC.

This clone was detected only once. The rearrangement uses TRBV11-2 and TRBJ2-3, with TRBD2 identical over 14 bases. This CDR3 has 18 residues. Germline V gene sequence: CDR1 SGHAT, CDR2 FQNNGV. The J segment lost 1 base and the V segment lost 2 bases, leaving 5 bases of the junction unmatched. The CDR3 loop is CASSLRGLAGAGTDTQYF. The DNA of the CDR3 is TGTGCCAGCAGCTTACGGGGACTAGCGGGGGCTGGCACAGATACGCAGTATTTT.

V usage is TRBV4-3 and J usage is TRBJ1-1; tentative D call: TRBD1 (5 bases). V lost 1 base and J lost 0, with 6 bases in between. Germline V gene sequence: CDR1 LGHNA, CDR2 YSLEER. The CDR3 is 14 residues long. The CDR3 bases are TGCGCCAGCAGCCAAGGACAGCTGAACACTGAAGCTTTCTTT. Residues: CASSQGQLNTEAFF.

This clone was counted a few times. The rearrangement joins TRBV10-2 to TRBJ2-5; the D is unclear. From germline, CDR1 is WSHSY and CDR2 SAAADI. The CDR3 spans 12 residues. V shed 7 bases and J shed 2 bases, with 8 bases lying between them. CDR3 nucleotides: TGCGCCAGCATGGGCGGACAAGAGACCCAGTACTTC. As protein: CASMGGQETQYF.

The chain carries TRBV5-1 and TRBJ1-6; D is ambiguous. Trimming shortened V by 0 bases and J by 7 bases, and 8 bases separated the two germline ends. CDR3 size: 14 residues. The germline V gene encodes CDR1 SGHRS and CDR2 YFSETQ. Written as DNA, the CDR3 is TGCGCCAGCAGCTTGGACGGTGGGAATTCACCCCTCCACTTT. Its protein is CASSLDGGNSPLHF.

The chain recombines TRBV11-3 with TRBJ1-1, with 8 bases identical to TRBD1. With V trimmed by 5 bases and J by 4 bases, 9 bases remained unmatched. The CDR3 totals 15 residues. Germline assignment: CDR1 SGHNT and CDR2 YENEEA. The CDR3 region is CASSHSTGASTEAFF. As DNA, the CDR3 is TGTGCCAGCAGCCACTCGACAGGGGCAAGCACTGAAGCTTTCTTT.

The sample holds a few counts of this clone. The chain couples TRBV7-9 to TRBJ2-2, with D tentatively TRBD1 or TRBD2 (5 bases each). The germline V gene has CDR1 SEHNR and CDR2 FQNEAQ (reference sequence). The CDR3 is made up of 15 amino acids. Deletions cut 2 bases from V and 6 bases from J, with 13 bases between. The CDR3 region has the DNA TGTGCCAGCAGCTTAACTTCAGGGCGGGCCGGGGAGCTGTTTTTT. It encodes CASSLTSGRAGELFF.

V usage is TRBV7-8 and J usage is TRBJ1-5; tentative D call: TRBD1 (6 bases). The CDR3 contains 15 residues. V lost 5 bases, J lost 0 bases, and 11 bases lay in between. Germline CDR1 SGHVS, CDR2 FQNEAQ. CDR3 bases: TGTGCCAGCAGCAACCGGGACAATAGCAATCAGCCCCAGCATTTT. Protein product: CASSNRDNSNQPQHF.

V is TRBV29-1 and J is TRBJ1-1; D call uncertain. V lost 6 bases to trimming and J lost 1 base, with 12 bases between them. This CDR3 spans 13 amino acids. Germline lookup yields CDR1 SQVTM and CDR2 ANQGSEA. The CDR3 DNA reads TGCAGCGTCGCCAGCGGTGGGAACACTGAAGCTTTCTTT. Encoded protein: CSVASGGNTEAFF.

The rearrangement links TRBV12-5 to TRBJ1-2, with TRBD1 matching over 9 bases. The germline gives CDR1 LGHNT, CDR2 FRNRAP. With 4 bases clipped from V and 5 bases from J, the junction kept 5 bases outside the gene matches. CDR3 length: 14 amino acids. The chain's CDR3 is CASGSPGQGYGYTF. The DNA for the CDR3 is TGTGCTAGTGGTTCTCCGGGACAGGGTTATGGCTACACCTTC.

The chain has TRBV27 and TRBJ1-3; the D is unclear. Germline V gene sequence: CDR1 MNHEY, CDR2 SMNVEV (reference sequence). This CDR3 is 13 amino acids long. Trimming removed 6 bases at V and 2 bases at J, with 8 bases between. The CDR3 sequence is CASRTAAGNTIYF. DNA of the CDR3: TGTGCCAGCAGGACGGCGGCTGGAAACACCATATATTTT.